Listed below are T cell receptor beta chains from one sample, sequenced in a study of shared clonotypes between healthy human individuals. The assay was immunoSEQ multiplex PCR, and TCRdb's table has in-frame clones only and misses some. The data contain about 2 million clones, 85% to 95% of them singletons. Sequencing used naive CD4+ T cells sorted from blood. The receptor set was obtained from a man aged 18-30 years in good health. The CDR3 runs from the conserved cysteine through the conserved F or W. D genes are given only for firm matches. Part of the rows lack a size; the others show once, few, many or a class for expanded clones.

V	J	D	size	CDR3	DNA
TRBV30	TRBJ2-5	-	once	CAWSPGTMQETQYF	TGTGCCTGGAGCCCCGGGACAATGCAAGAGACCCAGTACTTC
TRBV5-1	TRBJ2-1	TRBD2	-	CASSPGLAVSEQFF	TGCGCCAGCAGCCCCGGACTAGCGGTTAGTGAGCAGTTCTTC
TRBV4-3	TRBJ1-6	TRBD1	-	CASSQDAQGVYSPLHF	TGCGCCAGCAGCCAAGATGCACAGGGGGTTTATTCACCCCTCCACTTT
TRBV28	TRBJ2-6	-	-	CASSSGQITSGANVLTF	TGTGCCAGCAGCTCCGGACAGATCACCTCTGGGGCCAACGTCCTGACTTTC
TRBV7-9	TRBJ2-5	TRBD1	-	CASSQDRAQETQYF	TGTGCCAGCAGCCAGGACAGGGCGCAAGAGACCCAGTACTTC
TRBV5-1	TRBJ1-5	-	-	CASSLAFGGVEQPQHF	TGCGCCAGCAGCTTGGCATTCGGAGGGGTCGAACAGCCCCAGCATTTT
TRBV30	TRBJ2-3	TRBD2	-	CAWSGLAGTDTQYF	TGTGCCTGGAGTGGACTAGCAGGCACAGATACGCAGTATTTT
TRBV27	TRBJ2-7	TRBD1	-	CASSLSADRIFHEQYF	TGTGCCAGCAGTTTATCGGCGGACAGGATTTTTCACGAGCAGTACTTC
TRBV5-4	TRBJ2-1	-	-	CASSLVSLSGHEQFF	TGTGCCAGCAGCTTGGTATCCCTCAGCGGTCATGAGCAGTTCTTC
TRBV6-1	TRBJ1-1	-	-	CASSDFRGVLNTEAFF	TGTGCCAGCAGTGATTTCCGGGGAGTTCTGAACACTGAAGCTTTCTTT
TRBV11-2	TRBJ1-4	-	-	CASSSAGATNEKLFF	TGTGCCAGCAGCTCAGCAGGGGCAACTAATGAAAAACTGTTTTTT
TRBV13	TRBJ2-3	TRBD2	-	CASSQGTSGGADTQYF	TGTGCCAGCAGCCAAGGGACTAGCGGGGGTGCAGATACGCAGTATTTT
TRBV5-1	TRBJ2-7	TRBD1	-	CASSLGTADSYEQYF	TGCGCCAGCAGTTTAGGGACAGCGGATTCATACGAGCAGTACTTC
TRBV29-1	TRBJ2-7	TRBD2	-	CSVRGGRGVEQYF	TGCAGCGTGCGGGGAGGACGGGGGGTAGAGCAGTACTTC
TRBV30	TRBJ1-2	-	-	CAWTAEIYGYTF	TGTGCCTGGACAGCGGAAATCTATGGCTACACCTTC
TRBV4-1	TRBJ2-1	-	-	CASSLDGSSYNEQFF	TGCGCCAGCAGTCTGGACGGGAGCTCCTACAATGAGCAGTTCTTC
TRBV18	TRBJ2-5	TRBD2	few	CASSPLAGETQYF	TGTGCCAGCTCACCACTAGCGGGGGAGACCCAGTACTTC
TRBV5-1	TRBJ1-1	-	once	CASSLEGRSTEAFF	TGCGCCAGCAGCTTGGAAGGCAGGAGCACTGAAGCTTTCTTT
TRBV6-1	TRBJ2-7	TRBD1	-	CATVNPGQIYEQYF	TGTGCCACAGTGAATCCGGGACAGATCTACGAGCAGTACTTC
TRBV11-2	TRBJ2-1	TRBD2	-	CASSRGLAELASYNEQFF	TGTGCCAGCAGCCGGGGACTAGCGGAACTCGCCTCCTACAATGAGCAGTTCTTC
TRBV19	TRBJ1-2	TRBD1	-	CASTRDRGRNGYTF	TGTGCCAGTACCCGAGACAGGGGAAGGAATGGCTACACCTTC
TRBV18	TRBJ1-3	-	-	CASSPSGNTIYF	TGTGCCAGCTCACCCTCTGGAAACACCATATATTTT
TRBV19	TRBJ1-5	-	-	CASSIVSLSQPQHF	TGTGCCAGTAGTATTGTTAGTCTAAGTCAGCCCCAGCATTTT
TRBV6-5	TRBJ2-3	TRBD2	-	CASRVAGGVDTQYF	TGTGCCAGCAGGGTAGCGGGAGGAGTAGATACGCAGTATTTT
TRBV29-1	TRBJ2-5	TRBD1	-	CSVTGAAQETQYF	TGCAGCGTAACAGGGGCCGCACAAGAGACCCAGTACTTC
TRBV19	TRBJ1-2	TRBD1	-	CASSKGQGAPANYGYTF	TGTGCCAGTAGTAAGGGACAGGGGGCCCCTGCTAACTATGGCTACACCTTC
TRBV9	TRBJ1-6	-	-	CASSVGGNNSPLHF	TGTGCCAGCAGCGTAGGGGGTAATAATTCACCCCTCCACTTT
TRBV5-1	TRBJ2-1	TRBD2	-	CASSLVSLAGGHGEQFF	TGCGCCAGCAGCTTGGTGTCCCTAGCGGGGGGGCATGGTGAGCAGTTCTTC
TRBV13	TRBJ2-3	-	-	CASSSSTWTAGFVYTQYF	TGTGCCAGCAGCTCTAGTACGTGGACAGCGGGGTTCGTATATACGCAGTATTTT
TRBV5-6	TRBJ2-3	TRBD1	-	CASSLGQVTDTQYF	TGTGCCAGCAGCCTCGGACAGGTGACAGATACGCAGTATTTT
TRBV18	TRBJ2-7	-	-	CASSSGTASYEQYF	TGTGCCAGCTCATCCGGGACGGCTTCCTACGAGCAGTACTTC
TRBV28	TRBJ1-6	-	-	CASRGRDNSPLHF	TGTGCCAGCAGGGGCAGGGATAATTCACCCCTCCACTTT
TRBV2	TRBJ1-6	-	-	CASSPESPLHF	TGTGCCAGCAGCCCGGAATCACCCCTCCACTTT
TRBV5-4	TRBJ2-7	TRBD2	-	CASRTAGTSGEQYF	TGTGCCAGCAGGACTGCTGGGACTAGCGGAGAGCAGTACTTC
TRBV30	TRBJ1-4	-	-	CAWSAVPGTNEKLFF	TGTGCCTGGAGTGCCGTACCGGGAACTAATGAAAAACTGTTTTTT
TRBV7-2	TRBJ1-4	-	-	CASSLVGSEKLFF	TGTGCCAGCAGCTTAGTGGGAAGTGAAAAACTGTTTTTT